These T cell receptor beta chains were read from a single sample in a study of blood T cell repertoires in COVID-19. Only in-frame clones appear in the TCRdb table, and some are missing; sequencing was by immunoSEQ multiplex PCR. The repertoire has around 360,000 clones, 80% to 90% of them found once; the top ten carry roughly a tenth. The specimen was peripheral blood. The receptors here all came from a woman aged 25-40 years with COVID-19, enrolled during active disease. The CDR3 runs from the conserved cysteine through the conserved F or W. Each record gives: clone size, D gene, J gene, V gene, CDR3 DNA, CDR3 protein. The D gene is left open where the match is weak. Expanded clones get a size class; other rows say once, few or many, or leave the size out.

NA NA TRBJ2-2 TRBV18 TGTGCCAGCTCACCCTCGTTGGCAGGGGACACCGGGGAGCTGTTTTTT CASSPSLAGDTGELFF
NA NA TRBJ1-1 TRBV5-4 TGTGCCAGCAGCTTACCGGGATCCAAAGCTTTCTTT CASSLPGSKAFF
few TRBD2 TRBJ2-2 TRBV5-4 TGTGCCAGCGAACGTGATAGCGGGAGAACCGGGGAGCTGTTTTTT CASERDSGRTGELFF
NA TRBD1 TRBJ2-3 TRBV7-9 TGTGCCAGCAGCTTAGATTTGCAGGGGGCAATAGCAGATACGCAGTATTTT CASSLDLQGAIADTQYF
NA TRBD1 TRBJ1-5 TRBV19 TGTGCCAGTAGTGGTTGGACAGGGGGAACGAACAATCAGCCCCAGCATTTT CASSGWTGGTNNQPQHF
NA TRBD1 TRBJ2-7 TRBV2 TGTGCCAGCAGTGAAGGGGGACAGGTAGTATACGAGCAGTACTTC CASSEGGQVVYEQYF
once NA TRBJ1-1 TRBV12-3/TRBV12-4 TGTGCCAGCAGTTTAATTCAGGGTGTGACAGCTTTCTTT CASSLIQGVTAFF
few NA TRBJ1-1 TRBV7-3 TGTGCCAGCAGCTTCGACAGGAAGGAAGCTTTCTTT CASSFDRKEAFF
NA NA TRBJ2-3 TRBV2 TGTGCCAGCAGCGAAACACTAGCAGATACGCAGTATTTT CASSETLADTQYF
NA TRBD1 TRBJ1-4 TRBV9 TGTGCCAGCAGCGCCGGGACAGATGAAAAACTGTTTTTT CASSAGTDEKLFF
NA NA TRBJ2-2 TRBV10-1 TGCGCCAGCAGTGACAGGGACACCGGGGAGCTGTTTTTT CASSDRDTGELFF
NA TRBD1 TRBJ1-1 TRBV5-1 TGCGCCAGCAGCCGCCGCAGGGGGCAAGACACTGAAGCTTTCTTT CASSRRRGQDTEAFF
NA NA TRBJ2-7 TRBV18 TGTGCCAGCTCGTATACCACATACAGGTATAATTCCTACGAGCAGTACTTC CASSYTTYRYNSYEQYF
NA NA TRBJ2-5 TRBV19 TGTGCCAGTAGCACAACCCCCAACCGCCAAGAGACCCAGTACTTC CASSTTPNRQETQYF
NA TRBD2 TRBJ2-1 TRBV5-4 TGTGCCAGCAGCTTCTCGCGGGAGGTGAAGAATGAGCAGTTCTTC CASSFSREVKNEQFF
NA TRBD1 TRBJ2-7 TRBV6-5 TGTGCCAGCAGAGGAGACAGGGTTTCCTACGAGCAGTACTTC CASRGDRVSYEQYF
NA TRBD2 TRBJ2-5 TRBV7-8 TGTGCCAGCAGCTTCTCTATCGGACTAGCGGGAGAGGAAGAGACCCAGTACTTC CASSFSIGLAGEEETQYF
NA NA TRBJ2-7 TRBV4-3 TGCGCCAGCAGCCTTTACGGCAGCCCGGGATACGAGCAGTACTTC CASSLYGSPGYEQYF
NA NA TRBJ2-7 TRBV5-5 TGTGCCAGCAGCTTCACGGGTCCTGCCTCCTACGAGCAGTACTTC CASSFTGPASYEQYF
NA NA TRBJ1-3 TRBV7-9 TGTGCCAGCAGCTTATTAGGGCGGGGGCAGACTGGAAACACCATATATTTT CASSLLGRGQTGNTIYF
NA TRBD2 TRBJ2-7 TRBV6-2/TRBV6-3 TGTGCCAGCAGCTCCACTAGCGGTACCTACGAGCAGTACTTC CASSSTSGTYEQYF
NA TRBD2 TRBJ2-2 TRBV7-9 TGTGCCAGCAGCTTAACGACTAGCGGGAAGGCCGGGGAGCTGTTTTTT CASSLTTSGKAGELFF
NA NA TRBJ2-7 TRBV10-2 TGCGCCAGCAGTGAGTCGAGTCTAGGGGCAGTTTACGAGCAGTACTTC CASSESSLGAVYEQYF